This T cell receptor (beta chain) is from a study of Ad26.COV2.S vaccination and SARS-CoV-2 variants. Regarding the study as a whole: Researchers reported similar non-spike TCR breadth in vaccine and placebo recipients. Reportedly, spike-specific CD8+ and CD4+ T cell responses achieved substantial breadth once vaccination had taken place.

Trimming took 0 bases from V and 1 from J, leaving 9 bases between them. The CDR3 has 16 amino acids. CDR1 and CDR2 (germline): SGHTA, FQGTGA. Measured with immunoSEQ multiplex PCR; TCRdb has only the in-frame clones, and not every one. The sample has more than 85,000 clones, 80% seen once; the top ten hold 17%. Remarks on this clone: Its antigen is not identified.

Sequenced material: peripheral blood, taken after recovery from COVID-19. The chain has TRBV7-3 and TRBJ2-2; D uncertain. The source of this sequence is a human donor who had recovered from COVID-19. CDR3 in amino acids: CASSLTAPGNTGELFF. The CDR3 region has the DNA TGTGCCAGCAGCTTAACGGCGCCAGGGAACACCGGGGAGCTGTTTTTT.